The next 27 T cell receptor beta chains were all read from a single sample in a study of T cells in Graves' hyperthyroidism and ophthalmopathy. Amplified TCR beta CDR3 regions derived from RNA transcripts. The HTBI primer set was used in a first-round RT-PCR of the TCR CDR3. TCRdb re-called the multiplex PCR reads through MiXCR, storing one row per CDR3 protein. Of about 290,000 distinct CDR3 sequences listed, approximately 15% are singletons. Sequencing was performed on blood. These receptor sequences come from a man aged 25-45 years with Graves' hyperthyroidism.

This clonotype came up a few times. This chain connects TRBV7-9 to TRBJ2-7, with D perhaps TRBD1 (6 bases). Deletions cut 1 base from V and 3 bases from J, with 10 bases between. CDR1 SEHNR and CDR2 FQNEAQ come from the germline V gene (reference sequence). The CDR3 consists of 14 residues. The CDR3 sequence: CASSLEDRSYEQYF. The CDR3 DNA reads TGTGCCAGCAGCTTAGAAGACAGGAGCTACGAGCAGTACTTC. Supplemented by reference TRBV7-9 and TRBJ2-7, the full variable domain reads DTGVSQNPRHKITKRGQNVTFRCDPISEHNRLYWYRQTLGQGPEFLTYFQNEAQLEKSRLLSDRFSAERPKGSFSTLEIQRTEQGDSAMYLCASSLEDRSYEQYFGPGTRLTVT.

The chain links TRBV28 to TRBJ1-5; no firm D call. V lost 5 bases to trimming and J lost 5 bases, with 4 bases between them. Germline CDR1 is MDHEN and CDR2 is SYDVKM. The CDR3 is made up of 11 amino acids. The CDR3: CASSGHQPQHF. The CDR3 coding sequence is TGTGCCAGCAGTGGTCATCAGCCCCAGCATTTT. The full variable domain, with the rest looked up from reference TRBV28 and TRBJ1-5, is DVKVTQSSRYLVKRTGEKVFLECVQDMDHENMFWYRQDPGLGLRLIYFSYDVKMKEKGDIPEGYSVSREKKERFSLILESASTNQTSMYLCASSGHQPQHFGDGTRLSIL.

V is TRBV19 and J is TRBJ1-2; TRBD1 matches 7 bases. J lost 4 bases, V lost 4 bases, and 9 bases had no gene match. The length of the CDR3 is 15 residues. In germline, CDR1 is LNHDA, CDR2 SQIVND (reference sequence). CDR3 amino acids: CASSTETGVVYGYTF. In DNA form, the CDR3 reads TGTGCCAGTAGTACGGAAACAGGGGTTGTCTATGGCTACACCTTC.

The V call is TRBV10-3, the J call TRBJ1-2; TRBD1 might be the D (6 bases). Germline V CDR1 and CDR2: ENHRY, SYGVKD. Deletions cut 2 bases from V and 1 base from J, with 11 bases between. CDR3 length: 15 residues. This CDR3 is CAISEQPGVNYGYTF. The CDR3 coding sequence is TGTGCCATCAGTGAGCAGCCAGGGGTTAACTATGGCTACACCTTC.

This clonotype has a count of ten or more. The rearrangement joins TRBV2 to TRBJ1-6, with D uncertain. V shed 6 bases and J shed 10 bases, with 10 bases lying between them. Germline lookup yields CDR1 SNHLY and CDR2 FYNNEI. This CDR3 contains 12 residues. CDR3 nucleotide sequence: TGTGCCAGCAGCGCAGAATGGTCACCCCTCCACTTT. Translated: CASSAEWSPLHF.

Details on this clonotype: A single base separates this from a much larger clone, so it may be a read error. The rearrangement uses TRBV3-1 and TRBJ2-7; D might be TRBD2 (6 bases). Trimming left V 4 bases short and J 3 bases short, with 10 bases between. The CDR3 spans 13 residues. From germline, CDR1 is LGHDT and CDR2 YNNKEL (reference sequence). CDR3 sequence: CASSRFGGYEQYF. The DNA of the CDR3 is TGTGCCAGCAGCCGGTTCGGGGGCTACGAGCAGTACTTC.

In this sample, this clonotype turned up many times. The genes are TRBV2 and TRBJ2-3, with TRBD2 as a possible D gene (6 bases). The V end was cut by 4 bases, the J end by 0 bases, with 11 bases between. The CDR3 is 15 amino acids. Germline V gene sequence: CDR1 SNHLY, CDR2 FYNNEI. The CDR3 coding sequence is TGTGCCAGCAGTGTACCTAGCGCAAGCACAGATACGCAGTATTTT. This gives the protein CASSVPSASTDTQYF.

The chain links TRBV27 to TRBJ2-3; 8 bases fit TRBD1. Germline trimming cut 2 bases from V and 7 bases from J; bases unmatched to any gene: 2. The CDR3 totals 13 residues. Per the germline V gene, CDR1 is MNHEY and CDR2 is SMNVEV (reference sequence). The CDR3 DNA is TGTGCCAGCAGTTTAGACAGGGGTTATACGCAGTATTTT. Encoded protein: CASSLDRGYTQYF.

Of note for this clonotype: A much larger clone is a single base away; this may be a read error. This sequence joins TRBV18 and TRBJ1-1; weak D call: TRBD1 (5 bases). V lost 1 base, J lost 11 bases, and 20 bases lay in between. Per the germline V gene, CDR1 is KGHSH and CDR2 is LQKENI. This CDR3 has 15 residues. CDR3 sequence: CASSPHGGGAVGAFF. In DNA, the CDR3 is TGTGCCAGCTCACCACACGGGGGAGGCGCCGTCGGGGCTTTCTTT.

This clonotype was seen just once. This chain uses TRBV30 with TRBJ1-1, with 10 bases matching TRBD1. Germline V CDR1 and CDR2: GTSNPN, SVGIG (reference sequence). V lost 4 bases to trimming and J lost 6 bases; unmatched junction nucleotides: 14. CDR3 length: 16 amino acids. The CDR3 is CAWTSGTGASPAEAFF. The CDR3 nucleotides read TGTGCCTGGACCTCCGGGACAGGGGCATCTCCGGCTGAAGCTTTCTTT.

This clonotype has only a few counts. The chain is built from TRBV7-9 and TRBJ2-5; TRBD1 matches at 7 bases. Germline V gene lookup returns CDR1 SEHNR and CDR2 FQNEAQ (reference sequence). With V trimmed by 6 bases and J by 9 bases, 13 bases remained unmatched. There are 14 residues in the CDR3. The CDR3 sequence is CASRHSDRVEAQYF. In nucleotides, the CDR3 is TGTGCCAGCAGACATTCCGACAGGGTGGAGGCCCAGTACTTC. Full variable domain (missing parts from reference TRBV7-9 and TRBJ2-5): DTGVSQNPRHKITKRGQNVTFRCDPISEHNRLYWYRQTLGQGPEFLTYFQNEAQLEKSRLLSDRFSAERPKGSFSTLEIQRTEQGDSAMYLCASRHSDRVEAQYFGPGTRLLVL.

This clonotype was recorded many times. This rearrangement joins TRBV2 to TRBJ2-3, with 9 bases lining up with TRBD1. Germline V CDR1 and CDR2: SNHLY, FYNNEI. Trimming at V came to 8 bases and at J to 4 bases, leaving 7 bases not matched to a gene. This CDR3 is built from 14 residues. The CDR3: CASGRDRAADTQYF. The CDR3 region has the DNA TGTGCCAGCGGCCGGGACAGGGCAGCAGATACGCAGTATTTT.

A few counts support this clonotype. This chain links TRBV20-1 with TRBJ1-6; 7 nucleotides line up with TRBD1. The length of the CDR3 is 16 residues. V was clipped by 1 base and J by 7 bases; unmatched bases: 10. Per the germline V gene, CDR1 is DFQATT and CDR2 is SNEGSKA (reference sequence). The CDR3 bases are TGCAGTGCTAGAGTAGACAGGGCATCGGGGAATTCACCCCTCCACTTT. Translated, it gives CSARVDRASGNSPLHF.

CDR3 region: CASSQGGIGTEAFF. Here the CDR3 DNA reads TGTGCCAGCAGTCAAGGGGGTATAGGGACTGAAGCTTTCTTT. The rearrangement links TRBV6-1 to TRBJ1-1, with D possibly being TRBD1 (6 bases). The germline gives CDR1 MNHNS, CDR2 SASEGT. V lost 5 bases and J 5 bases, leaving 15 bases between the germline ends. The CDR3 loop spans 14 amino acids.

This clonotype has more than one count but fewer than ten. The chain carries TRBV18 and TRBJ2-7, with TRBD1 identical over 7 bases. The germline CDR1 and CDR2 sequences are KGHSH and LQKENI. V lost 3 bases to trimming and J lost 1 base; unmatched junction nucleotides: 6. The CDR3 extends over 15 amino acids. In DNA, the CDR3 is TGTGCCAGCTCACCGGCAGACAGGGAATCCTACGAGCAGTACTTC. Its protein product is CASSPADRESYEQYF.

The CDR3 reads CASSSQRTGGGGYTF. The CDR3 DNA reads as TGTGCCAGCAGCAGCCAAAGAACAGGGGGTGGTGGCTACACCTTC. The chain has TRBV9 and TRBJ1-2; 8 nucleotides agree with TRBD1. The V and J ends lost 4 bases and 7 bases, in that order; junction bases with no gene match: 12. The CDR3 has 15 amino acids. Germline lookup yields CDR1 SGDLS and CDR2 YYNGEE.

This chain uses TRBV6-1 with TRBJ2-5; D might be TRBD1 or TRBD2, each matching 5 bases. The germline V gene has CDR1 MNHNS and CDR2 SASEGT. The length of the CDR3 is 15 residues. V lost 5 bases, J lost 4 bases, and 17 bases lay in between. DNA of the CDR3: TGTGCCAGCAGTTCCTCCCAAGGGGCGGGAGAGACCCAGTACTTC. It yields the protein CASSSSQGAGETQYF.

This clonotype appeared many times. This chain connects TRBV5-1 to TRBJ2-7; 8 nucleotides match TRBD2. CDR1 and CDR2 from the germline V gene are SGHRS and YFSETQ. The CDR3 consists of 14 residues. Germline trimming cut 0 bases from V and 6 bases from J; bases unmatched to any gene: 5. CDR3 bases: TGCGCCAGCAGCTTGGTAGCGGGAACGCTCGAGCAGTACTTC. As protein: CASSLVAGTLEQYF.

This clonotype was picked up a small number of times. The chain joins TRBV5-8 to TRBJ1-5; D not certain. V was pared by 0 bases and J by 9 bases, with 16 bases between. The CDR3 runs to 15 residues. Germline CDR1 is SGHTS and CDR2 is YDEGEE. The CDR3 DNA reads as TGTGCCAGCAGCTTGGCGGCAGCCGAGATCACGCCCCAGCATTTT. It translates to CASSLAAAEITPQHF.

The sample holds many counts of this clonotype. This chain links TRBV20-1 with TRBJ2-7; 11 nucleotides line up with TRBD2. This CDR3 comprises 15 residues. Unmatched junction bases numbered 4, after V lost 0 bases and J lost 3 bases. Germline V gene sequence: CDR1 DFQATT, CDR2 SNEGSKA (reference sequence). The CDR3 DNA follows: TGCAGTGCTAGAGATGGACTAGCGGGCGGCTACGAGCAGTACTTC. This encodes CSARDGLAGGYEQYF.

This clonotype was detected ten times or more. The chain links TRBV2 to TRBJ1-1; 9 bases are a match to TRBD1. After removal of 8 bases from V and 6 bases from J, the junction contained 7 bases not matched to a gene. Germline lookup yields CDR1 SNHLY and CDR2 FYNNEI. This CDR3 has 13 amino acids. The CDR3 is CASGFRQGAEAFF. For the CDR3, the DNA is TGTGCCAGCGGGTTCCGACAGGGGGCTGAAGCTTTCTTT.

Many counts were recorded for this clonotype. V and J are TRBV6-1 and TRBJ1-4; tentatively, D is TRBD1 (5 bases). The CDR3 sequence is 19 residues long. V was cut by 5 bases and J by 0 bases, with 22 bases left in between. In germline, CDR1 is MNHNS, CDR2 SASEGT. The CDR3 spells CASSRPGPWEIPTNEKLFF. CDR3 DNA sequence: TGTGCCAGCAGTCGCCCGGGACCCTGGGAAATTCCAACTAATGAAAAACTGTTTTTT.

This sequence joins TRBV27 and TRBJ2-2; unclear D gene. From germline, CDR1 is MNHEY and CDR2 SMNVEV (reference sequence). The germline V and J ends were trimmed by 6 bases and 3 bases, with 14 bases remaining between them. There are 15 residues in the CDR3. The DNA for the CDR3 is TGTGCCAGCAGCAACCTCGCGCAATACACCGGGGAGCTGTTTTTT. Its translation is CASSNLAQYTGELFF.

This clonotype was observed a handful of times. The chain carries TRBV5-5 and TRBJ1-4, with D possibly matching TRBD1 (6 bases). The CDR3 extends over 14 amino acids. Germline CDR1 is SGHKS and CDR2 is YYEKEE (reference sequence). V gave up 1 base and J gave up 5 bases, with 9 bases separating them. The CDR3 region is CASSLWQGNEKLFF. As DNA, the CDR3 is TGTGCCAGCAGCTTGTGGCAGGGGAATGAAAAACTGTTTTTT.

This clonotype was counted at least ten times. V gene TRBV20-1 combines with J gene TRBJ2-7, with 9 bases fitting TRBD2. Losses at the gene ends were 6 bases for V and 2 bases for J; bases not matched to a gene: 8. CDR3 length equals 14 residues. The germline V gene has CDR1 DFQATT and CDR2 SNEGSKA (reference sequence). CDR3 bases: TGCAGTGCCCACACTAGCGGGCTGACCTACGAGCAGTACTTC. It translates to CSAHTSGLTYEQYF.

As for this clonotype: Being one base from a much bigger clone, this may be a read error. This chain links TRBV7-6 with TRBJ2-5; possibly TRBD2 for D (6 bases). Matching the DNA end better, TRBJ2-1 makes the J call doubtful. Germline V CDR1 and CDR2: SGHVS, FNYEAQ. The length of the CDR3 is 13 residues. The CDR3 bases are TGTGCCAGCGGGTCTAGCGCTCAAGAGACCCAGTTCTTC. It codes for CASGSSAQETQFF.

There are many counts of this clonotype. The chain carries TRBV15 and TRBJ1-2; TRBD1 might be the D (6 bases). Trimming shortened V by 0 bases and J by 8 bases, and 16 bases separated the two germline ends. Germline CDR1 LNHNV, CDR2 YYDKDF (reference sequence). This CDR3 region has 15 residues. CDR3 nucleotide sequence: TGTGCCACCAGCAGAGATTTGCAGGGGACGCGGGGCTACACCTTC. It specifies CATSRDLQGTRGYTF.